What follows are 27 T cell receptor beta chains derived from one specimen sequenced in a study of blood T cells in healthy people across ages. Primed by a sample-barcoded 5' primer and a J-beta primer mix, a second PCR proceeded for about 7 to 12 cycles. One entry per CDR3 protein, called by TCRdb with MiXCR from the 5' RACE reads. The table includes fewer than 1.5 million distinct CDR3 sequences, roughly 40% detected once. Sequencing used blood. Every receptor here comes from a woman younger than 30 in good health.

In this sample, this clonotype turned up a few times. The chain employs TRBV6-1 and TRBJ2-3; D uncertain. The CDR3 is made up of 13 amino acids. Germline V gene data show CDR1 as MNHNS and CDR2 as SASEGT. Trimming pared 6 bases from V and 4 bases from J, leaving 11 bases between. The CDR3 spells CASRTLAADTQYF. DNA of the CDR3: TGTGCCAGCAGGACTTTGGCTGCAGATACGCAGTATTTT.

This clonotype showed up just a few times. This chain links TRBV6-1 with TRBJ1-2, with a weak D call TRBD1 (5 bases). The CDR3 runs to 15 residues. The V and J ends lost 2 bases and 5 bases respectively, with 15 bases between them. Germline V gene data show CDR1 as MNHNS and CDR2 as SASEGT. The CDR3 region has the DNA TGTGCCAGCAGTGAAATATGGGGCGCGACGTATGGCTACACCTTC. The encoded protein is CASSEIWGATYGYTF.

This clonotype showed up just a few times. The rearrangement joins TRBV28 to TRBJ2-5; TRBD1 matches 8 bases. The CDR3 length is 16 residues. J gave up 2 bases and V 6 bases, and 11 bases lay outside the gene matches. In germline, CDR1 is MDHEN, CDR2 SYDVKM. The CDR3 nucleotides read TGTGCCAGCAGCCCAGGGACAGGATACCTTCAAGAGACCCAGTACTTC. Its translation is CASSPGTGYLQETQYF.

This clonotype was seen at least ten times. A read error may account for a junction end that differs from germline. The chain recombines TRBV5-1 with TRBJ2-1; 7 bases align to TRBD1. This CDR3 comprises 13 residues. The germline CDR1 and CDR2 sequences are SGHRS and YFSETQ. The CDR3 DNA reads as TGTGCCAGCAGCCTGACAGGGAACAATGAGCAGTTCTTC. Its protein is CASSLTGNNEQFF.

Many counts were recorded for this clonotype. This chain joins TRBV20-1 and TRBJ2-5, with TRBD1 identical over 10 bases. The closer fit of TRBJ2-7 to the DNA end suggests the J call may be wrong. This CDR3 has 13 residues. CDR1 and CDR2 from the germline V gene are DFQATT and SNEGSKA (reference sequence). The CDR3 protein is CSATRTGGYEQYF. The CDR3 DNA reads TGCAGTGCTACACGGACAGGGGGGTACGAGCAGTACTTC.

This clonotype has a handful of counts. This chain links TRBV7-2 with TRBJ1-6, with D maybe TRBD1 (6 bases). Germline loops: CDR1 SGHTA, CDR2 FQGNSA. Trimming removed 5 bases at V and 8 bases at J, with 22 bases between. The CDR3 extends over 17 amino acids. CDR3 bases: TGTGCCAGCAGCCGAAATGGTGGCGGGGGCGTAGATTCACCCCTCCACTTT. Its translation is CASSRNGGGGVDSPLHF. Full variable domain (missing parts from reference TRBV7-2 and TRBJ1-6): GAGVSQSPSNKVTEKGKDVELRCDPISGHTALYWYRQSLGQGLEFLIYFQGNSAPDKSGLPSDRFSAERTGGSVSTLTIQRTQQEDSAVYLCASSRNGGGGVDSPLHFGNGTRLTVT.

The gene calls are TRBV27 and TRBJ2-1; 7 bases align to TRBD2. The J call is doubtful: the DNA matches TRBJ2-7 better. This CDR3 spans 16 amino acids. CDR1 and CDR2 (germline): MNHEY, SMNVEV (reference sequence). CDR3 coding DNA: TGTGCCAGCAGTTTACCCGGGGGGAGCTCCTACAATGAGCAGTACTTC. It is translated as CASSLPGGSSYNEQYF.

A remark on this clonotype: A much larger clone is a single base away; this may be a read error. CDR3 amino acids: CASSVQRGPNEQFF. The CDR3 DNA is TGTGCCAGCAGTGTACAGCGAGGACCCAATGAGCAGTTCTTC. The chain couples TRBV13 to TRBJ2-1; D is ambiguous. V was clipped by 6 bases and J by 6 bases, with 15 bases between them. This CDR3 comprises 14 residues. Germline CDR1 and CDR2: PRHDT and FYEKMQ (reference sequence).

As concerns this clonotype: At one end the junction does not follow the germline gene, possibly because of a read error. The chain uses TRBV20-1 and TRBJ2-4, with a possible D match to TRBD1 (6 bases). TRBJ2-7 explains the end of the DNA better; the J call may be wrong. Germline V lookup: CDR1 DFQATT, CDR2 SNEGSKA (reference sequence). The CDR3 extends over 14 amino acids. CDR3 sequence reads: CNARPNRVVNEQYF. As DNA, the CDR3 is TGCAATGCTAGACCCAACAGGGTTGTCAACGAGCAGTACTTC.

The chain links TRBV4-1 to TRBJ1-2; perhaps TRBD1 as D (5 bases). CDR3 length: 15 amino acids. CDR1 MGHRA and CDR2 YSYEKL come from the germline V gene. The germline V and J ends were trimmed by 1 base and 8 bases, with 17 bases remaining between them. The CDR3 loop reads CASSQAQARIEGYTF. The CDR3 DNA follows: TGCGCCAGCAGCCAAGCACAGGCAAGAATAGAAGGCTACACCTTC.

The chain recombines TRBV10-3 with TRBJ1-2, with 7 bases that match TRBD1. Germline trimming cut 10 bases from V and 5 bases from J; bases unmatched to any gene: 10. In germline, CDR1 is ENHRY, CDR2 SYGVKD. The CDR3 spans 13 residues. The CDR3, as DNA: TGTGCCACCAGACAGGGTCTTGGGTATGGCTACACCTTC. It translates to CATRQGLGYGYTF.

CDR3 nucleotides: TGTGCCAGCACCGGTCGTGGGAACAAGTACTTC. Translating gives CASTGRGNKYF. This sequence joins TRBV27 and TRBJ2-5; unclear D gene. This CDR3 is built from 11 residues. V lost 7 bases, J lost 12 bases, and 15 bases lay in between. CDR1 MNHEY and CDR2 SMNVEV come from the germline V gene (reference sequence).

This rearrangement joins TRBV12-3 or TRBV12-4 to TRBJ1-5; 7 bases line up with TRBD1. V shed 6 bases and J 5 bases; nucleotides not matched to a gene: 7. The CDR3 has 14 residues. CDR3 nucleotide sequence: TGTGCCAGCAGCACTACAGGGGAGGATCAGCCCCAGCATTTT. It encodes CASSTTGEDQPQHF.

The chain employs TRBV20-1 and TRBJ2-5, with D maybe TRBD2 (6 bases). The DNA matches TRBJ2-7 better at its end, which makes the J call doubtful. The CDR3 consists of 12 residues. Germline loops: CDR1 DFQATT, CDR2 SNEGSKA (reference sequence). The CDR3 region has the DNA TGCAGTGTTCTAGCGAGTCCCGGCGAGCAGTACTTC. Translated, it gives CSVLASPGEQYF.

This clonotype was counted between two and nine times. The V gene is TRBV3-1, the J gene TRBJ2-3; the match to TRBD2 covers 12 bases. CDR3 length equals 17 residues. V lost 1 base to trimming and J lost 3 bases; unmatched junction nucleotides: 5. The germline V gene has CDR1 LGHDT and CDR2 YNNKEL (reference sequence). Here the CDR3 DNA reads TGTGCCAGCAGCCAAGTCCGGCTAGCGGGAGGGACAGATACGCAGTATTTT. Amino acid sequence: CASSQVRLAGGTDTQYF.

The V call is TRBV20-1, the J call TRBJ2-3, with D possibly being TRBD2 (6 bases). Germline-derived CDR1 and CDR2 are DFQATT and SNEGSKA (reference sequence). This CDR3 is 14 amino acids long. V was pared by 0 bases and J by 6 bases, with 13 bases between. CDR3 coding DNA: TGCAGTGCTAGAGATTTGCTAGCGACGGATACGCAGTATTTT. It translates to CSARDLLATDTQYF.

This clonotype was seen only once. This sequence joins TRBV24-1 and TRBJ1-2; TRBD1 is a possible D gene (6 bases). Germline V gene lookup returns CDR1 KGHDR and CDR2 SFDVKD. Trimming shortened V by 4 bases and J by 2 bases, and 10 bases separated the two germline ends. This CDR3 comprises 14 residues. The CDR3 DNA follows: TGTGCCACCAGTGAAGCAGGGGTAAACTATGGCTACACCTTC. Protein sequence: CATSEAGVNYGYTF.

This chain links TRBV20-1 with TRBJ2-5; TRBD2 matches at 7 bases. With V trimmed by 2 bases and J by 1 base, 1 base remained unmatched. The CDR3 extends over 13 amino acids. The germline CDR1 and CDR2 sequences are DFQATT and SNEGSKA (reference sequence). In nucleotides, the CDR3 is TGCAGTGCTAGACGGGGGGTCCAAGAGACCCAGTACTTC. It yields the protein CSARRGVQETQYF.

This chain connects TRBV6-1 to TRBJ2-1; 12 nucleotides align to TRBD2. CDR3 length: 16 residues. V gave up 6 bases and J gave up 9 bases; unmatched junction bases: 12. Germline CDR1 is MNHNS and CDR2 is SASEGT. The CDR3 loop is CASRDLTSGSSSEQFF. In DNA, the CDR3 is TGTGCCAGCAGGGACCTGACTAGCGGGAGTAGCAGTGAGCAGTTCTTC.

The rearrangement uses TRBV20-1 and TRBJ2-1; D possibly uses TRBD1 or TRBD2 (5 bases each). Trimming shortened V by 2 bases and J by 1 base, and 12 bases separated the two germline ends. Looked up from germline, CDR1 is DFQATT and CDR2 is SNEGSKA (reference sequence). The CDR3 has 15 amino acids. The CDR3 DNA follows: TGCAGTGCTAGAAGGTGGGACCAGTCCTACAATGAGCAGTTCTTC. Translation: CSARRWDQSYNEQFF.

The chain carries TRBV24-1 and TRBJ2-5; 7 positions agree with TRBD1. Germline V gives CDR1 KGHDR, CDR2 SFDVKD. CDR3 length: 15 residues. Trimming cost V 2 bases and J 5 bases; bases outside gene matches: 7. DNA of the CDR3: TGTGCCACCAGTGATTCACAGGGGCCGGGCGAGACCCAGTACTTC. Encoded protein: CATSDSQGPGETQYF.

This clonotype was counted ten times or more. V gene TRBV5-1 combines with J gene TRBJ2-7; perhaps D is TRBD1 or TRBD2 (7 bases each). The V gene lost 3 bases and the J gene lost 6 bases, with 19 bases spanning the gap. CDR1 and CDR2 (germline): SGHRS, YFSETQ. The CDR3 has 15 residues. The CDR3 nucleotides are TGCGCCAGCAGCTCGCCCCAGGGGGGAGGGATCGAGCAGTACTTC. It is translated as CASSSPQGGGIEQYF.

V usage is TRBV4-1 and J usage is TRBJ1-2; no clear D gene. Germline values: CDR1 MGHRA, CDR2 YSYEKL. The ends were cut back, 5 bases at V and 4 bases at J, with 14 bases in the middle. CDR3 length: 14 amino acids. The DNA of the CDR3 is TGCGCCAGCAGCTTGCCCGCGTTGGGCTATGGCTACACCTTC. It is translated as CASSLPALGYGYTF.

The CDR3 DNA follows: TGTGCCAGCAGAGACCGACAGGGGGCGATTGGCTACACCTTC. This codes for CASRDRQGAIGYTF. The chain has TRBV28 and TRBJ1-2; 10 bases fit TRBD1. Per germline, CDR1 MDHEN and CDR2 SYDVKM. J lost 7 bases, V lost 6 bases, and 8 bases had no gene match. This CDR3 spans 14 amino acids.

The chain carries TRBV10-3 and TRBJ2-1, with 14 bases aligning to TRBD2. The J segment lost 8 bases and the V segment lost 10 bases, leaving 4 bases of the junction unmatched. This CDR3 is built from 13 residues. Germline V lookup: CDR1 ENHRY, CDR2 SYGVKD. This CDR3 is CATGLAGGDEQFF. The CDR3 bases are TGTGCCACCGGACTAGCGGGAGGCGATGAGCAGTTCTTC.

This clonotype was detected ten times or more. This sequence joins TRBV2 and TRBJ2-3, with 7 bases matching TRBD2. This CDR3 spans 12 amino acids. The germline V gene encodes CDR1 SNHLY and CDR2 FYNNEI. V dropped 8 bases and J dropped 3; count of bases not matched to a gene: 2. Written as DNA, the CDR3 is TGTGCCAGCGGCGGGGGAACAGATACGCAGTATTTT. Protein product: CASGGGTDTQYF.

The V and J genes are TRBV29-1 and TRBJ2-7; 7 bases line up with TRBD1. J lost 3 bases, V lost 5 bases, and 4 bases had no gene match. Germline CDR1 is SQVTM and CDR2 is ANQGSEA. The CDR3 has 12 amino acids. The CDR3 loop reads CSVLTGNYEQYF. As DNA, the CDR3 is TGCAGCGTTTTGACAGGGAACTACGAGCAGTACTTC.